This is a list of T cell receptor beta chains from one sample in a study of CD8+CD57+ T cells in acquired aplastic anemia. TCRdb recomputed calls from the reads with MiXCR, one row per CDR3 protein. Here the sample spans 200,000 or so distinct CDR3 sequences, almost 50% being singletons. The source material was sorted CD4+, CD8+, or CD8+CD57+ T cells (not recorded which) from PBMCs. The receptor set was obtained from a human donor with aplastic anemia. CDR3s include the opening cysteine and the closing phenylalanine or tryptophan. Fields, in order: D gene, J gene, clone size, V gene, CDR3 protein, CDR3 DNA. The D gene is left open where the match is weak. Clone size is not always given. Where it is, it says once, few, many or a class for expanded clones.

D gene: TRBD1
J gene: TRBJ1-6
clone size: .
V gene: TRBV7-2
CDR3 protein: CASSLQGNNNSPLHF
CDR3 DNA: TGTGCCAGCAGCCTACAGGGGAACAATAATTCACCCCTCCACTTT

D gene: .
J gene: TRBJ2-1
clone size: .
V gene: TRBV19
CDR3 protein: CASSIQGWGGYEQFF
CDR3 DNA: TGTGCCAGTAGTATACAGGGATGGGGGGGCTATGAGCAGTTCTTC

D gene: TRBD1
J gene: TRBJ2-7
clone size: .
V gene: TRBV7-9
CDR3 protein: CASSRRDSIYEQYF
CDR3 DNA: TGTGCCAGCAGCCGCCGGGACAGTATTTACGAGCAGTACTTC

D gene: TRBD1
J gene: TRBJ1-6
clone size: .
V gene: TRBV2
CDR3 protein: CARRPVTGLNSPLHF
CDR3 DNA: TGTGCCAGGCGCCCAGTGACAGGGCTTAATTCACCCCTCCACTTT

D gene: TRBD1
J gene: TRBJ1-3
clone size: once
V gene: TRBV20-1
CDR3 protein: CSAQGGQGYGYTIYF
CDR3 DNA: TGCAGTGCTCAGGGGGGCCAGGGGTATGGCTACACCATATATTTT

D gene: TRBD1
J gene: TRBJ2-7
clone size: many
V gene: TRBV12-3/TRBV12-4
CDR3 protein: CASSPKDRGTLRYF
CDR3 DNA: TGTGCCAGCAGCCCTAAGGACAGGGGGACCCTGAGGTACTTC

D gene: TRBD2
J gene: TRBJ2-7
clone size: many
V gene: TRBV5-1
CDR3 protein: CASSLTPIAGVGNEQYF
CDR3 DNA: TGCGCCAGCAGCTTGACCCCCATAGCGGGGGTTGGCAACGAGCAGTACTTC

D gene: TRBD1
J gene: TRBJ1-2
clone size: .
V gene: TRBV7-8
CDR3 protein: CASSLTGDYTF
CDR3 DNA: TGTGCCAGCAGCTTGACAGGGGACTACACCTTC

D gene: TRBD2
J gene: TRBJ2-3
clone size: many
V gene: TRBV20-1
CDR3 protein: CSARGGLAGLTDTQYF
CDR3 DNA: TGCAGTGCTAGAGGGGGACTAGCGGGGCTCACAGATACGCAGTATTTT

D gene: .
J gene: TRBJ2-3
clone size: many
V gene: TRBV20-1
CDR3 protein: CSATTGRSTDTQYF
CDR3 DNA: TGCAGTGCTACCACAGGGCGATCCACAGATACGCAGTATTTT

D gene: .
J gene: TRBJ1-3
clone size: many
V gene: TRBV10-3
CDR3 protein: CAISEVDSGNTIYF
CDR3 DNA: TGTGCCATCAGTGAGGTCGACTCTGGAAACACCATATATTTT

D gene: TRBD1
J gene: TRBJ1-2
clone size: many
V gene: TRBV5-5
CDR3 protein: CASSTTQGSYGYTF
CDR3 DNA: TGTGCCAGCAGCACCACACAGGGGTCCTATGGCTACACCTTC

D gene: TRBD1
J gene: TRBJ1-1
clone size: .
V gene: TRBV20-1
CDR3 protein: CSARDLTGRRTEAFF
CDR3 DNA: TGCAGTGCTAGAGATCTGACAGGGAGGAGGACTGAAGCTTTCTTT

D gene: TRBD1
J gene: TRBJ2-7
clone size: .
V gene: TRBV29-1
CDR3 protein: CSVSGQTTYEQYF
CDR3 DNA: TGCAGCGTGTCGGGACAGACCACCTACGAGCAGTACTTC

D gene: .
J gene: TRBJ1-2
clone size: few
V gene: TRBV30
CDR3 protein: CAWGTVTGGYTF
CDR3 DNA: TGTGCCTGGGGGACGGTTACGGGTGGCTACACCTTC

D gene: .
J gene: TRBJ2-3
clone size: few
V gene: TRBV18
CDR3 protein: CASSPPLATDTQYF
CDR3 DNA: TGTGCCAGCTCACCCCCCCTTGCCACAGATACGCAGTATTTT

D gene: .
J gene: TRBJ1-2
clone size: once
V gene: TRBV7-8
CDR3 protein: CASSSDSQYGYTF
CDR3 DNA: TGTGCCAGCAGCTCGGACAGTCAATATGGCTACACCTTC

D gene: TRBD1
J gene: TRBJ1-2
clone size: many
V gene: TRBV2
CDR3 protein: CASSEDRMGGYTF
CDR3 DNA: TGTGCCAGCAGTGAGGACAGGATGGGAGGCTACACCTTC

D gene: .
J gene: TRBJ2-7
clone size: .
V gene: TRBV25-1
CDR3 protein: CASSEQKYEQYF
CDR3 DNA: TGTGCCAGCAGTGAACAGAAATACGAGCAGTACTTC

D gene: TRBD1
J gene: TRBJ2-1
clone size: many
V gene: TRBV2
CDR3 protein: CASSGQVYNEQFF
CDR3 DNA: TGTGCCAGCAGCGGACAGGTGTACAATGAGCAGTTCTTC

D gene: .
J gene: TRBJ1-1
clone size: .
V gene: TRBV9
CDR3 protein: CASSVGGENTEAFF
CDR3 DNA: TGTGCCAGCAGCGTAGGGGGGGAGAACACTGAAGCTTTCTTT

D gene: .
J gene: TRBJ1-2
clone size: many
V gene: TRBV20-1
CDR3 protein: CSASGGGGYTF
CDR3 DNA: TGCAGTGCTAGCGGAGGGGGTGGCTACACCTTC

D gene: .
J gene: TRBJ2-2
clone size: .
V gene: TRBV20-1
CDR3 protein: CSARDSGELFF
CDR3 DNA: TGCAGTGCTAGAGATTCCGGGGAGCTGTTTTTT

D gene: .
J gene: TRBJ1-4
clone size: .
V gene: TRBV20-1
CDR3 protein: CSARESRGKNEKLFF
CDR3 DNA: TGCAGTGCTAGGGAGAGCCGGGGGAAGAATGAAAAACTGTTTTTT

D gene: TRBD1
J gene: TRBJ2-1
clone size: many
V gene: TRBV6-1
CDR3 protein: CATDRGAYNEQFF
CDR3 DNA: TGTGCCACCGACAGGGGGGCCTACAATGAGCAGTTCTTC

D gene: TRBD1
J gene: TRBJ2-1
clone size: few
V gene: TRBV19
CDR3 protein: CASSGGGTGYNEQFF
CDR3 DNA: TGTGCCAGTAGTGGGGGGGGGACAGGGTACAATGAGCAGTTCTTC

D gene: .
J gene: TRBJ1-2
clone size: many
V gene: TRBV9
CDR3 protein: CASSADLMRGGYTF
CDR3 DNA: TGTGCCAGCAGCGCCGACCTCATGCGGGGTGGCTACACCTTC

D gene: .
J gene: TRBJ1-2
clone size: .
V gene: TRBV15
CDR3 protein: CATSSVVSGGYGYTF
CDR3 DNA: TGTGCCACCAGCAGTGTGGTCAGCGGGGGCTATGGCTACACCTTC

D gene: TRBD2
J gene: TRBJ2-1
clone size: many
V gene: TRBV20-1
CDR3 protein: CSARGTSGGARNEQFF
CDR3 DNA: TGCAGTGCTAGGGGGACTAGCGGGGGGGCGAGAAATGAGCAGTTCTTC

D gene: .
J gene: TRBJ2-2
clone size: .
V gene: TRBV10-3
CDR3 protein: CASKRGQRTGELFF
CDR3 DNA: TGTGCCAGCAAACGGGGACAACGCACCGGGGAGCTATTTTTT

D gene: .
J gene: TRBJ1-1
clone size: many
V gene: TRBV9
CDR3 protein: CASSPRLLNTEAFF
CDR3 DNA: TGTGCCAGCAGCCCCCGACTTCTGAACACTGAAGCTTTCTTT

D gene: TRBD2
J gene: TRBJ2-2
clone size: many
V gene: TRBV9
CDR3 protein: CASSVGGGGDTGELFF
CDR3 DNA: TGTGCCAGCAGCGTAGGAGGCGGGGGGGACACCGGGGAGCTGTTTTTT

D gene: .
J gene: TRBJ1-2
clone size: few
V gene: TRBV20-1
CDR3 protein: CSARDTVANYGYTF
CDR3 DNA: TGCAGTGCTAGAGATACGGTAGCCAACTATGGCTACACCTTC

D gene: TRBD1
J gene: TRBJ2-5
clone size: .
V gene: TRBV9
CDR3 protein: CASSARGGGQGETQYF
CDR3 DNA: TGTGCCAGCAGCGCAAGGGGTGGGGGACAGGGAGAGACCCAGTACTTC

D gene: TRBD2
J gene: TRBJ2-7
clone size: .
V gene: TRBV7-3
CDR3 protein: CAWSWTSGGGSCEQYF
CDR3 DNA: TGTGCCTGGAGTTGGACTAGCGGGGGGGGCTCCTGCGAGCAGTACTTC

D gene: TRBD2
J gene: TRBJ2-1
clone size: many
V gene: TRBV7-8
CDR3 protein: CASSPAGAGRGGDEQFF
CDR3 DNA: TGTGCCAGCAGCCCAGCAGGGGCAGGGCGGGGGGGGGATGAGCAGTTCTTC